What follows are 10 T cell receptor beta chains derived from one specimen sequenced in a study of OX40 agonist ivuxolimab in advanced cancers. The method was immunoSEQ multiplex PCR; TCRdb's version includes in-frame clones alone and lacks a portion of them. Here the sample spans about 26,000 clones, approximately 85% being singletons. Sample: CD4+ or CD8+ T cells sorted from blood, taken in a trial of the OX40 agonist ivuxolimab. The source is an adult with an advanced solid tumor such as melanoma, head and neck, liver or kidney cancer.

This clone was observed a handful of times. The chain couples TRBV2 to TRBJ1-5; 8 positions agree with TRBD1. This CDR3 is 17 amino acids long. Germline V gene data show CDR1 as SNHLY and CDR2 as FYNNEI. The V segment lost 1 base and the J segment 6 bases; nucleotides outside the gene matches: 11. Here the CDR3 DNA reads TGTGCCAGCAGTGAAGGGACAGGGACATGGTTTGCTCAGCCCCAGCATTTT. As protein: CASSEGTGTWFAQPQHF.

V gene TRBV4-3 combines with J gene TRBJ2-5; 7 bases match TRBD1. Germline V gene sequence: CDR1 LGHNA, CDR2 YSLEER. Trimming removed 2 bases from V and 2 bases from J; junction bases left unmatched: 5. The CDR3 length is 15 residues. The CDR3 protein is CASSQIDRVQETQYF. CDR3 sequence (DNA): TGCGCCAGCAGCCAAATCGACAGGGTTCAAGAGACCCAGTACTTC.

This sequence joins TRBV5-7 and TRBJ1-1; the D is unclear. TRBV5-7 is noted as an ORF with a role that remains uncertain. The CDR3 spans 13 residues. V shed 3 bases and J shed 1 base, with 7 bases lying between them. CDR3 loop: CASSWEENTEAFF. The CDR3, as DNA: TGTGCCAGCAGCTGGGAAGAGAACACTGAAGCTTTCTTT.

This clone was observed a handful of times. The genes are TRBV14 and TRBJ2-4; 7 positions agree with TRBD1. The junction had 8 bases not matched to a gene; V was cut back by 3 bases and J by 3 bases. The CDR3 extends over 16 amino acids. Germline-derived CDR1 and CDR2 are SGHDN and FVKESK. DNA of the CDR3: TGTGCCAGCAGCCAGACAGGGAGTCGGAGCAAAAACATTCAGTACTTC. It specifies CASSQTGSRSKNIQYF. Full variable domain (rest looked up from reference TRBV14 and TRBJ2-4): EAGVTQFPSHSVIEKGQTVTLRCDPISGHDNLYWYRRVMGKEIKFLLHFVKESKQDESGMPNNRFLAERTGGTYSTLKVQPAELEDSGVYFCASSQTGSRSKNIQYFGAGTRLSVL.

Here the CDR3 reads CASSAGQNQEAFF. The CDR3 DNA reads as TGTGCCAGCAGCGCCGGACAGAACCAAGAAGCTTTCTTT. The chain recombines TRBV5-4 with TRBJ1-1, with D maybe TRBD1 (6 bases). V shed 4 bases and J shed 8 bases, with 15 bases lying between them. Looked up from germline, CDR1 is SGHNT and CDR2 is YYREEE (reference sequence). The CDR3 is made up of 13 amino acids.

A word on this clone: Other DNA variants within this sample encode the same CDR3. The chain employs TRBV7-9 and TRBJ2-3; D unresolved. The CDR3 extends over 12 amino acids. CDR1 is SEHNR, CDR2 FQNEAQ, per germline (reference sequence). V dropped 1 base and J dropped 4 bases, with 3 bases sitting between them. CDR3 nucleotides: TGTGCCAGCAGCTTAGGTCCAGATACGCAGTATTTT. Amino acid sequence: CASSLGPDTQYF.

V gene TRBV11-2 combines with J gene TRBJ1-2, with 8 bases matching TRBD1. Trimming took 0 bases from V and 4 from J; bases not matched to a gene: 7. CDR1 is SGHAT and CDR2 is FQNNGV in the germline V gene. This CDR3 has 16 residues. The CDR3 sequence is CASSLEAWTGSYGYTF. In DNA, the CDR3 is TGTGCCAGCAGCTTAGAGGCCTGGACAGGGAGCTATGGCTACACCTTC.

The DNA for the CDR3 is TGTGCCAGCAGGAAGAGTGGGTGGTACACAGATACGCAGTATTTT. Protein: CASRKSGWYTDTQYF. V gene TRBV28 combines with J gene TRBJ2-3, with D uncertain. The CDR3 extends over 15 amino acids. V lost 6 bases, J lost 2 bases, and 15 bases lay in between. Germline CDR1 reads MDHEN; CDR2 reads SYDVKM.

CDR3 region: CASSQATGLALYGYTF. CDR3 DNA sequence: TGCGCCAGCAGCCAAGCGACGGGCCTTGCCCTCTATGGCTACACCTTC. The chain couples TRBV4-1 to TRBJ1-2; D gene ambiguous. Trimming stripped 1 base from V and 4 bases from J, with 16 bases between. This CDR3 comprises 16 residues. Germline assignment: CDR1 MGHRA and CDR2 YSYEKL.

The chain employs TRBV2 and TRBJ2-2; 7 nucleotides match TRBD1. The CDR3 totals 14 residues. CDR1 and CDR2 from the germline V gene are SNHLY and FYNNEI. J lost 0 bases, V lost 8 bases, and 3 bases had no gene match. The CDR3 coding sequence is TGTGCCAGCGGGGGACAGTCGAACACCGGGGAGCTGTTTTTT. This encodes CASGGQSNTGELFF.